This T cell receptor beta chain is drawn from a study of cytotoxic CD8 clonotypes in ibrutinib-treated CLL. This clone has only one observation. Its antigen is currently unknown. With sequencing, the targeted depth ranged from 1 in 200,000 to 1 in 1 million T cells. Data came from immunoSEQ multiplex PCR; TCRdb stores just in-frame clones and leaves some out. The repertoire holds over 65,000 clones, with around 68% as singletons. Study results and limitations: Lymph node repertoires were not studied, and sampling times were unmatched. Contraction or stability on treatment characterized the public clonotypes, which were uncommon.

In germline, CDR1 is MNHEY, CDR2 SMNVEV (reference sequence). The germline V and J ends were trimmed by 7 bases and 4 bases, with 8 bases remaining between them. The CDR3 contains 12 residues. This receptor was identified in a human donor with chronic lymphocytic leukemia. V is TRBV27 and J is TRBJ2-4, with a tentative D call TRBD1 (5 bases). Sequencing used PBMCs, obtained after 12 months of ibrutinib treatment. The CDR3 nucleotides are TGTGCCAGCAAGGGGTCTAAAAACATTCAGTACTTC. Amino acids: CASKGSKNIQYF.